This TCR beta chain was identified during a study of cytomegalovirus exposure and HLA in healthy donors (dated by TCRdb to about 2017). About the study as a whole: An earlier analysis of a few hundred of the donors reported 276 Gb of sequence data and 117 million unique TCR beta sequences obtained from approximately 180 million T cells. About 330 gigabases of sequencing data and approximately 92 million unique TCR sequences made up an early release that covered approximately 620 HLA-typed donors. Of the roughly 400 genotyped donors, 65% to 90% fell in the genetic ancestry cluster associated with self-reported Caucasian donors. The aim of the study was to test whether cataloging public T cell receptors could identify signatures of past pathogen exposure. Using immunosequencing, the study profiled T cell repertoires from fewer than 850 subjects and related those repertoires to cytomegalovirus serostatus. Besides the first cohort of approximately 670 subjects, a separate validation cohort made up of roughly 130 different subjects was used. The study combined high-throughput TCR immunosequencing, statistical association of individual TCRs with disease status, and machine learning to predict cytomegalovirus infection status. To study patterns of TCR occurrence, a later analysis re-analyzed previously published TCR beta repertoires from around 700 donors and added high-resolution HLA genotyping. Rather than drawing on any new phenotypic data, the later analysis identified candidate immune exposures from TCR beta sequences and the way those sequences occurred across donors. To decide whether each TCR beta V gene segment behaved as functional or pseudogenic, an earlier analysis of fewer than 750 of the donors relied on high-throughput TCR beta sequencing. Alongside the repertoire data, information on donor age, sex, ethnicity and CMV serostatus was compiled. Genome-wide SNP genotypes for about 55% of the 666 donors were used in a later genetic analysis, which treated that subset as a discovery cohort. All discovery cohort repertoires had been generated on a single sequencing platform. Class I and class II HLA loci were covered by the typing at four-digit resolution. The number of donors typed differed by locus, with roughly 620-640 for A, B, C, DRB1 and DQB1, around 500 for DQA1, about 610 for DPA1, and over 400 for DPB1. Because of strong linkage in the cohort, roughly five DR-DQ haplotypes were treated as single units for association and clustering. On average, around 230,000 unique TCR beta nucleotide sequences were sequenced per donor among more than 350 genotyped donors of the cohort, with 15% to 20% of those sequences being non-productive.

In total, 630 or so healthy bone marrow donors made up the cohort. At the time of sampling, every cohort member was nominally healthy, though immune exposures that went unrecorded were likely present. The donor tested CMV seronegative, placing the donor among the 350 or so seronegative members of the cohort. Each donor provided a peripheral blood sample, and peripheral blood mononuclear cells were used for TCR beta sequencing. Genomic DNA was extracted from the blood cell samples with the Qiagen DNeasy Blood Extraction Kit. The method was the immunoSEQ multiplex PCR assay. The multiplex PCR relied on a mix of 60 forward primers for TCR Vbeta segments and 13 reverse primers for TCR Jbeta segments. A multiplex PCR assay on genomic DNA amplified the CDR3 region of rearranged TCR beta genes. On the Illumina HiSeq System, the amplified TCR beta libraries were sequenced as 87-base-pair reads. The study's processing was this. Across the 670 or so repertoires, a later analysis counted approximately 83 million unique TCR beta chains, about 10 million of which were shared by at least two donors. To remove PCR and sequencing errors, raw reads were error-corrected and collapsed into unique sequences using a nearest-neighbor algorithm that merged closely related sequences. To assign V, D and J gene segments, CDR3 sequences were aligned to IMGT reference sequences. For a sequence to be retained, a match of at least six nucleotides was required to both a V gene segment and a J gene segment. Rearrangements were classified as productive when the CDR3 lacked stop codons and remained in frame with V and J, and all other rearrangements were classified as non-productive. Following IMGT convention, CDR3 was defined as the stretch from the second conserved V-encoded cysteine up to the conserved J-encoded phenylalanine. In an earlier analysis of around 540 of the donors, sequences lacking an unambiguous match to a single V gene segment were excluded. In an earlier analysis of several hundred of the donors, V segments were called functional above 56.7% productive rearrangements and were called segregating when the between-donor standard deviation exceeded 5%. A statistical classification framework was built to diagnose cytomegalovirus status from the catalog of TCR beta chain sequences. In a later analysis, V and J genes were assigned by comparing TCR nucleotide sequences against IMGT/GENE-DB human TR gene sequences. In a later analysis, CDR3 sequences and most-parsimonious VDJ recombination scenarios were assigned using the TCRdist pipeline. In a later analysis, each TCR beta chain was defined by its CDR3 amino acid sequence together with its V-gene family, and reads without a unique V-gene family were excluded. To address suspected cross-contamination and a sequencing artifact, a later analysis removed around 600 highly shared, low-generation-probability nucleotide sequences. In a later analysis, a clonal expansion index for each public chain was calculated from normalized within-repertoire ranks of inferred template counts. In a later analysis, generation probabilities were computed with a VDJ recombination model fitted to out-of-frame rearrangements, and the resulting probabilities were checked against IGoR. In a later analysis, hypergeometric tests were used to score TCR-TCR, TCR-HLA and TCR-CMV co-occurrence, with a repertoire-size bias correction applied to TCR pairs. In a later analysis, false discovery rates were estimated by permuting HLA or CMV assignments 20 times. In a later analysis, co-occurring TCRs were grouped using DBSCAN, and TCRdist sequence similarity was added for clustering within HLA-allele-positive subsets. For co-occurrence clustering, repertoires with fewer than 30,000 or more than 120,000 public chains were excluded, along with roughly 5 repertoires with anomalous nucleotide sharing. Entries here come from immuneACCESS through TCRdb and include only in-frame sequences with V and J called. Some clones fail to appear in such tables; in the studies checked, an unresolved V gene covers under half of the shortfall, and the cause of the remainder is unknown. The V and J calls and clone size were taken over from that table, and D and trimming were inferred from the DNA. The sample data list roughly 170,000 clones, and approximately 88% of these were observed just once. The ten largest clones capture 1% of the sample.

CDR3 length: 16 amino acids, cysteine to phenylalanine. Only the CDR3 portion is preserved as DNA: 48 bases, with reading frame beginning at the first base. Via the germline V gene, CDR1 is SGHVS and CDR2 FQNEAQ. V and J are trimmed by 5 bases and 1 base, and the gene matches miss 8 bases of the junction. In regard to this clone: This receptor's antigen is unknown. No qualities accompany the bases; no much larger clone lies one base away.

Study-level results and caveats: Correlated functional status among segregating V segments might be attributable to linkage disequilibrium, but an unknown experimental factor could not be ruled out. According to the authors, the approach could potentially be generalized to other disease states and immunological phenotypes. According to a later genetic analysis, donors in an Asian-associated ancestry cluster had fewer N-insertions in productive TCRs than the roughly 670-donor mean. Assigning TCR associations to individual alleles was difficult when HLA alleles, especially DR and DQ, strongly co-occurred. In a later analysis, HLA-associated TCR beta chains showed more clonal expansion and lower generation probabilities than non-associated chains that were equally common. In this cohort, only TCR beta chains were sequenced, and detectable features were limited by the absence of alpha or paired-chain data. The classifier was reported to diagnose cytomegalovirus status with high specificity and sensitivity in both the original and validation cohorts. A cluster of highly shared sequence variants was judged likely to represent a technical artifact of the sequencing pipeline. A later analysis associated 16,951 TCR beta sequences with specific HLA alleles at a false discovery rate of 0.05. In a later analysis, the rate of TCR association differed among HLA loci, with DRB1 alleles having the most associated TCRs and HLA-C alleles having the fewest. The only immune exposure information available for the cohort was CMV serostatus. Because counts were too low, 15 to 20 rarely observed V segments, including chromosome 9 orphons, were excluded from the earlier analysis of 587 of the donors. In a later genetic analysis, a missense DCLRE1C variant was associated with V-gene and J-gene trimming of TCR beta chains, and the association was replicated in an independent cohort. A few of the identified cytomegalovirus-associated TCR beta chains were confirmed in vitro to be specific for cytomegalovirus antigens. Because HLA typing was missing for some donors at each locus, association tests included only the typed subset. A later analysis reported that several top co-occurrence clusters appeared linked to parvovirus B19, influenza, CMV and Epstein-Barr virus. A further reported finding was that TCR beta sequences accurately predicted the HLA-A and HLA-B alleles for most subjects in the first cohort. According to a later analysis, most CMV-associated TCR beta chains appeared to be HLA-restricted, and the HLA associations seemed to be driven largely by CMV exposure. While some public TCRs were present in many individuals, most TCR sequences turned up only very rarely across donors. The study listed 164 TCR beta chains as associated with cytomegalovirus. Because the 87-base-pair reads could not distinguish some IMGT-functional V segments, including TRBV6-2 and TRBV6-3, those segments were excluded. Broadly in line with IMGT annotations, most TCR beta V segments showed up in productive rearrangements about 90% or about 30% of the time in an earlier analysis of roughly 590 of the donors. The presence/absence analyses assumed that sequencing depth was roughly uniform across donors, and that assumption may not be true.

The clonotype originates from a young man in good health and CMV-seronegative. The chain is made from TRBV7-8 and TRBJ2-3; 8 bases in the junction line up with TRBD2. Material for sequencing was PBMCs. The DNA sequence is TGTGCCAGCAGCCGTCTGACTAGCGCTGGCACAGATACGCAGTATTTT. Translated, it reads CASSRLTSAGTDTQYF.